Each of the 27 T cell receptor beta chains below was sequenced from the same sample in a study of radiation and T cells in renal cell carcinoma. Sequencing used immunoSEQ multiplex PCR; TCRdb keeps in-frame clones, though not all of them. Of 20,000 to 30,000 clones in the sample, more than 45% were seen once. Treatment defined: treatment-naive control, cytoreductive nephrectomy. The source was tumor tissue, collected from a patient whose treatment was nephrectomy without radiotherapy. These receptors were obtained from a man in his forties or fifties with renal cell carcinoma.

The chain combines TRBV7-9 with TRBJ2-7, with TRBD2 as a possible D gene (7 bases). CDR3 length: 14 amino acids. V dropped 5 bases and J dropped 5 bases, with 16 bases sitting between them. Germline lookup yields CDR1 SEHNR and CDR2 FQNEAQ (reference sequence). The CDR3 nucleotides are TGTGCCAGCAGCCGGACGGGGGGCGCACACGAGCAGTACTTC. Residues: CASSRTGGAHEQYF.

This clone was recorded at least ten times. The chain uses TRBV19 and TRBJ1-2, with TRBD1 matching 8 bases. Per the germline V gene, CDR1 is LNHDA and CDR2 is SQIVND (reference sequence). The CDR3 runs 14 residues. J was trimmed by 3 bases and V by 3 bases; bases with no gene match: 3. DNA for the CDR3: TGTGCCAGTAGTATGATACAGGGGGACTATGGCTACACCTTC. Translating it yields CASSMIQGDYGYTF.

The chain couples TRBV6-1 to TRBJ1-5; 7 nucleotides match TRBD1. The J segment lost 9 bases and the V segment lost 0 bases, leaving 8 bases of the junction unmatched. Looked up from germline, CDR1 is MNHNS and CDR2 is SASEGT. The CDR3 is made up of 15 amino acids. The CDR3: CASSEAGTAGGPQHF. CDR3 DNA: TGTGCCAGCAGTGAAGCTGGGACAGCCGGGGGGCCCCAGCATTTT.

The J gene is TRBJ1-1, the V gene TRBV7-2; D might be TRBD1 (5 bases). Germline V gene sequence: CDR1 SGHTA, CDR2 FQGNSA. V dropped 4 bases and J dropped 8 bases, with 20 bases sitting between them. The CDR3 is made up of 15 amino acids. The CDR3 region is CASSSYQVGGNEAFF. DNA of the CDR3: TGTGCCAGCAGCTCCTACCAAGTGGGGGGGAACGAAGCTTTCTTT.

V gene TRBV10-3 combines with J gene TRBJ1-1, with D maybe TRBD1 (5 bases). The CDR3 covers 13 residues. V was trimmed by 11 bases and J by 0 bases, leaving 13 bases between them. Germline V lookup: CDR1 ENHRY, CDR2 SYGVKD. CDR3 nucleotides: TGTGCCGGTGTGACAGATCTGAACACTGAAGCTTTCTTT. Protein sequence: CAGVTDLNTEAFF.

This clone was found a few times. The rearrangement joins TRBV7-9 to TRBJ1-1, with D unclear. Germline V lookup: CDR1 SEHNR, CDR2 FQNEAQ (reference sequence). The V and J ends lost 7 bases and 1 base respectively, with 16 bases between them. The CDR3 consists of 15 residues. The CDR3 DNA is TGTGCCAGCACCCTGAGAACCCGTTGGAACACTGAAGCTTTCTTT. Its translation is CASTLRTRWNTEAFF.

The rearrangement links TRBV7-9 to TRBJ2-2; D possibly corresponds to TRBD2 (5 bases). CDR3 length: 18 amino acids. Trimming removed 2 bases at V and 7 bases at J, with 23 bases between. CDR1 SEHNR and CDR2 FQNEAQ come from the germline V gene (reference sequence). CDR3 in amino acids: CASSLLLVLGEENGELFF. The CDR3 nucleotides are TGTGCCAGCAGCTTACTCCTAGTGCTGGGAGAGGAGAACGGGGAGCTGTTTTTT.

The chain is built from TRBV15 and TRBJ2-3, with unresolved D. With 5 bases removed from V and 7 bases from J, the gap between germline ends came to 16 bases. This CDR3 region has 14 residues. CDR1 and CDR2 (germline): LNHNV, YYDKDF (reference sequence). The chain's CDR3 is CATSRQTFRYTQYF. CDR3 bases: TGTGCCACCAGCCGGCAGACGTTCAGATATACGCAGTATTTT.

This CDR3 reads CASMTGTNYEQYF. Written as DNA, the CDR3 is TGTGCCAGCATGACCGGGACCAACTACGAGCAGTACTTC. The chain joins TRBV2 to TRBJ2-7, with D possibly being TRBD1 or TRBD2 (5 bases each). Per the germline V gene, CDR1 is SNHLY and CDR2 is FYNNEI. Trimming took 7 bases from V and 3 from J, leaving 13 bases between them. The CDR3 sequence is 13 residues long. Full variable domain (remainder filled in from reference TRBV2 and TRBJ2-7): EPEVTQTPSHQVTQMGQEVILRCVPISNHLYFYWYRQILGQKVEFLVSFYNNEISEKSEIFDDQFSVERPDGSNFTLKIRSTKLEDSAMYFCASMTGTNYEQYFGPGTRLTVT.

The table lists this clone with a few counts. Written as DNA, the CDR3 is TGTGCCAGCAGCTTAGATGCGGGTTCCGGGGAGCTGTTTTTT. It yields the protein CASSLDAGSGELFF. The chain carries TRBV11-2 and TRBJ2-2; perhaps TRBD2 as D (5 bases). Trimming shortened V by 0 bases and J by 6 bases, and 8 bases separated the two germline ends. The CDR3 is 14 amino acids. In germline, CDR1 is SGHAT, CDR2 FQNNGV. The whole variable domain, filled in from reference TRBV11-2 and TRBJ2-2, reads EAGVAQSPRYKIIEKRQSVAFWCNPISGHATLYWYQQILGQGPKLLIQFQNNGVVDDSQLPKDRFSAERLKGVDSTLKIQPAKLEDSAVYLCASSLDAGSGELFFGEGSRLTVL.

The rearrangement links TRBV4-2 to TRBJ1-3, with D perhaps TRBD1 (5 bases). This CDR3 is 20 amino acids long. The V and J ends lost 0 bases and 2 bases respectively, with 23 bases between them. The germline V gene encodes CDR1 LGHNA and CDR2 YNFKEQ. The CDR3 spells CASSQDSEAGQITAGNTIYF. Here the CDR3 DNA reads TGTGCCAGCAGCCAAGATAGTGAGGCAGGGCAAATTACTGCTGGAAACACCATATATTTT.

This rearrangement joins TRBV19 to TRBJ2-1, with unresolved D. The CDR3 loop spans 15 amino acids. Germline loops: CDR1 LNHDA, CDR2 SQIVND (reference sequence). Trimming cost V 1 base and J 3 bases, with 10 bases left between them. The CDR3 is CASSIVGGYYNEQFF. The CDR3 nucleotides are TGTGCCAGTAGTATAGTAGGCGGTTACTACAATGAGCAGTTCTTC.

This clone was seen only a few times. The chain combines TRBV2 with TRBJ1-1; TRBD1 agrees at 10 bases. The CDR3 consists of 17 residues. V was clipped by 7 bases and J by 1 base; unmatched bases: 12. From germline, CDR1 is SNHLY and CDR2 FYNNEI. CDR3 in DNA: TGTGCCAGCATGAGAAACTCCGGGACAGGGGCGAACACTGAAGCTTTCTTT. Its protein product is CASMRNSGTGANTEAFF. The entire variable domain, with the rest obtained from reference TRBV2 and TRBJ1-1, is as follows: EPEVTQTPSHQVTQMGQEVILRCVPISNHLYFYWYRQILGQKVEFLVSFYNNEISEKSEIFDDQFSVERPDGSNFTLKIRSTKLEDSAMYFCASMRNSGTGANTEAFFGQGTRLTVV.

The chain recombines TRBV6-5 with TRBJ2-3, with D possibly matching TRBD1 (6 bases). The CDR3 is made up of 14 amino acids. Germline-derived CDR1 and CDR2 are MNHEY and SVGAGI. Trimming took 7 bases from V and 2 from J, leaving 13 bases between them. In nucleotides, the CDR3 is TGTGCCAGCACTGACAGGCGGTCCACAGATACGCAGTATTTT. Its protein is CASTDRRSTDTQYF.

In nucleotides, the CDR3 is TGTGCCAGCAGCTCAGCTGCGAGGTTTTCCGAGCAGTACTTC. Its protein is CASSSAARFSEQYF. The gene calls are TRBV7-9 and TRBJ2-7; no clear D gene. V shed 4 bases and J shed 6 bases, with 16 bases lying between them. The CDR3 totals 14 residues. Germline V gene data show CDR1 as SEHNR and CDR2 as FQNEAQ (reference sequence).

In this sample, this clone turned up once. The chain couples TRBV5-6 to TRBJ2-1; 8 bases match TRBD2. Per germline, CDR1 SGHDT and CDR2 YYEEEE. J was trimmed by 2 bases and V by 0 bases; bases with no gene match: 10. The CDR3 has 18 amino acids. CDR3 DNA sequence: TGTGCCAGCAGCTTGGAGGTTCGCGGGGGGATCCCCTACAATGAGCAGTTCTTC. Its protein is CASSLEVRGGIPYNEQFF.

This clone was found a few times. This sequence joins TRBV7-6 and TRBJ1-3; D perhaps matches TRBD1 (6 bases). This CDR3 comprises 15 residues. Germline V CDR1 and CDR2: SGHVS, FNYEAQ. Trimming pared 0 bases from V and 4 bases from J, leaving 10 bases between. The CDR3 protein is CASSLAGAQGNTIYF. The CDR3 DNA sequence: TGTGCCAGCAGCTTAGCGGGGGCCCAGGGAAACACCATATATTTT.

The chain couples TRBV2 to TRBJ2-1; D ambiguous. This CDR3 comprises 10 residues. Germline V gene lookup returns CDR1 SNHLY and CDR2 FYNNEI. Trimming stripped 6 bases from V and 7 bases from J, with 4 bases between. This CDR3 reads CASRGNEQFF. CDR3 sequence (DNA): TGTGCCAGCAGAGGGAATGAGCAGTTCTTC.

A few counts support this clone. The V gene is TRBV7-2, the J gene TRBJ1-6; D not certain. Germline-derived CDR1 and CDR2 are SGHTA and FQGNSA. This CDR3 contains 13 residues. V gave up 8 bases and J gave up 7 bases, with 12 bases separating them. In nucleotides, the CDR3 is TGTGCCAGCGGCACATCAACAAATTCACCCCTCCACTTT. Protein product: CASGTSTNSPLHF. The full variable domain, in which reference TRBV7-2 and TRBJ1-6 provide the parts outside the CDR3, is GAGVSQSPSNKVTEKGKDVELRCDPISGHTALYWYRQSLGQGLEFLIYFQGNSAPDKSGLPSDRFSAERTGGSVSTLTIQRTQQEDSAVYLCASGTSTNSPLHFGNGTRLTVT.

The J gene is TRBJ1-1, the V gene TRBV7-9, with a possible D match to TRBD1 (5 bases). CDR1 and CDR2 from the germline V gene are SEHNR and FQNEAQ (reference sequence). V was pared by 1 base and J by 8 bases, with 11 bases between. The CDR3 is 13 amino acids. DNA for the CDR3: TGTGCCAGCAGCTTAGAAAGGGACCTCGAAGCTTTCTTT. This codes for CASSLERDLEAFF.

The chain joins TRBV28 to TRBJ1-1, with D hard to call. Trimming stripped 2 bases from V and 5 bases from J, with 6 bases between. This CDR3 region has 12 residues. CDR1 and CDR2 (germline): MDHEN, SYDVKM. The CDR3 region has the DNA TGTGCCAGCAGTTTAGCGCTGACTGAAGCTTTCTTT. Protein product: CASSLALTEAFF.

The gene calls are TRBV10-1 and TRBJ2-2; D is uncertain. The CDR3 runs to 13 residues. CDR1 and CDR2 (germline): WNHNN, SYGVQD (reference sequence). V was clipped by 3 bases and J by 5 bases, with 7 bases between them. CDR3 protein: CASSEGRTGELFF. CDR3 nucleotides: TGCGCCAGCAGTGAAGGGCGGACCGGGGAGCTGTTTTTT.

CDR3: CASSFPQGMLAEAFF. In DNA, the CDR3 is TGTGCCAGCAGTTTCCCCCAAGGGATGCTCGCTGAAGCTTTCTTT. V gene TRBV28 combines with J gene TRBJ1-1; D is unresolved. The CDR3 has 15 amino acids. The V end lost 3 bases, the J end lost 6 bases, and 17 bases lay between the germline ends. Germline V CDR1 and CDR2: MDHEN, SYDVKM.

This chain joins TRBV6-1 and TRBJ2-4, with 9 nucleotides matching TRBD1. Germline lookup yields CDR1 MNHNS and CDR2 SASEGT. CDR3 length: 14 residues. The V and J ends lost 6 bases and 6 bases, in that order; junction bases with no gene match: 6. CDR3 sequence (DNA): TGTGCCAGCAGCGAGCCGGGACAGGGAAACATTCAGTACTTC. It encodes CASSEPGQGNIQYF.

This chain uses TRBV2 with TRBJ1-3; D perhaps matches TRBD1 (5 bases). Looked up from germline, CDR1 is SNHLY and CDR2 is FYNNEI. Trimming removed 7 bases from V and 0 bases from J, with 22 bases in between. CDR3 length equals 18 residues. The CDR3 DNA follows: TGTGCCAGCAAAACTTTCGAGCGGGGGGGATTCTCTGGAAACACCATATATTTT. Amino acids: CASKTFERGGFSGNTIYF.

The chain carries TRBV7-2 and TRBJ1-1; TRBD1 matches at 7 bases. CDR1 SGHTA and CDR2 FQGNSA come from the germline V gene. Trimming removed 5 bases from V and 3 bases from J; junction bases left unmatched: 6. The CDR3 totals 14 residues. CDR3 residues: CASSQQGRDTEAFF. CDR3 DNA sequence: TGTGCCAGCAGCCAACAGGGGAGGGACACTGAAGCTTTCTTT.

In its sample, this clone was seen a few times. V is TRBV20-1 and J is TRBJ1-1, with D uncertain. The germline V and J ends were trimmed by 1 base and 11 bases, with 8 bases remaining between them. The CDR3 has 10 amino acids. Germline V gene sequence: CDR1 DFQATT, CDR2 SNEGSKA (reference sequence). The CDR3 DNA sequence: TGCAGTGCTAGAGCGGTAAGGGCTTTCTTT. It yields the protein CSARAVRAFF.